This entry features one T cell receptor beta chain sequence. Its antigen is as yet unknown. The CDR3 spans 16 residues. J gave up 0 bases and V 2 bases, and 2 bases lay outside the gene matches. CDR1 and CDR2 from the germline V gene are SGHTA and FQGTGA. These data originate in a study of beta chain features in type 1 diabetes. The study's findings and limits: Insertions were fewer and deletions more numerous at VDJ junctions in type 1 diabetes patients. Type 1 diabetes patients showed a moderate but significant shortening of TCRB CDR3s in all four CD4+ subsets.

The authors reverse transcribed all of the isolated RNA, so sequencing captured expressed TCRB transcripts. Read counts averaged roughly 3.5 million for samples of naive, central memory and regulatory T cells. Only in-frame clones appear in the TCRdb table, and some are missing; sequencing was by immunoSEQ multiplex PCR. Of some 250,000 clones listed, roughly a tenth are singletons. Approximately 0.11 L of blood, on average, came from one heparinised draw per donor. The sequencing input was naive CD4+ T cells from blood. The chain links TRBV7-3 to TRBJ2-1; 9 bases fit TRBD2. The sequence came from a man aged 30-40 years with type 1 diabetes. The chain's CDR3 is CASSLLAGVSYNEQFF. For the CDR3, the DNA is TGTGCCAGCAGCTTATTAGCGGGGGTCTCCTACAATGAGCAGTTCTTC.